Below, 19 T cell receptor beta chains from the same sample are listed, as sequenced in a study of control samples from healthy donors and cancer patients. Some clones are missing from TCRdb's copy, which holds only in-frame ones; the method was immunoSEQ multiplex PCR. The profile covers about 160,000 clones, with around nine tenths appearing a single time and 12% taken by the ten largest. The sequenced sample consisted of blood. These TCRs come from a man between 25 and 39 years old in good health.

The chain employs TRBV7-2 and TRBJ2-5; D is unresolved. Per the germline V gene, CDR1 is SGHTA and CDR2 is FQGNSA. V lost 0 bases, J lost 5 bases, and 10 bases lay in between. The CDR3 sequence is 14 residues long. The CDR3 DNA reads as TGTGCCAGCAGCTTAGCGACTGTGGGGGAGACCCAGTACTTC. As protein: CASSLATVGETQYF.

The chain carries TRBV14 and TRBJ1-2; no clear D. The CDR3 is made up of 13 amino acids. The V end lost 3 bases, the J end lost 2 bases, and 7 bases lay between the germline ends. The germline V gene has CDR1 SGHDN and CDR2 FVKESK. For the CDR3, the DNA is TGTGCCAGCAGCCAGTTCAAGAACTATGGCTACACCTTC. Translating it yields CASSQFKNYGYTF.

The V and J genes are TRBV29-1 and TRBJ2-5, with D hard to call. The V end lost 4 bases, the J end lost 3 bases, and 6 bases lay between the germline ends. The germline V gene has CDR1 SQVTM and CDR2 ANQGSEA. The CDR3 extends over 11 amino acids. CDR3 protein: CSVVVEETQYF. CDR3 nucleotide sequence: TGCAGCGTTGTGGTAGAAGAGACCCAGTACTTC.

The count of this clone is one. The CDR3 sequence: CASSTGTRGSDEQFF. The CDR3, as DNA: TGTGCCAGCAGCACCGGGACTAGGGGGTCGGATGAGCAGTTCTTC. The rearrangement uses TRBV6-5 and TRBJ2-1; 8 bases line up with TRBD2. Germline V gives CDR1 MNHEY, CDR2 SVGAGI. Trimming removed 6 bases from V and 8 bases from J; junction bases left unmatched: 12. The CDR3 consists of 15 residues.

The chain uses TRBV27 and TRBJ1-5, with D possibly matching TRBD1 (6 bases). The CDR3 is made up of 13 amino acids. Trimming cost V 6 bases and J 13 bases, with 19 bases left between them. Germline values: CDR1 MNHEY, CDR2 SMNVEV (reference sequence). Here the CDR3 reads CASRDPGHRIQHF. For the CDR3, the DNA is TGTGCCAGCAGGGACCCGGGACACAGGATACAGCATTTT.

The V and J genes are TRBV7-2 and TRBJ1-1; TRBD1 is a possible D gene (6 bases). The CDR3 is 16 amino acids. The V gene lost 1 base and the J gene lost 5 bases, with 17 bases spanning the gap. CDR1 SGHTA and CDR2 FQGNSA come from the germline V gene. CDR3 sequence: CASSLVAGASRTEAFF. The CDR3 DNA is TGTGCCAGCAGCTTAGTTGCGGGGGCAAGCCGGACTGAAGCTTTCTTT.

The gene calls are TRBV19 and TRBJ1-2; 8 bases match TRBD1. V lost 9 bases, J lost 0 bases, and 12 bases stayed unmatched. CDR1 is LNHDA, CDR2 SQIVND, per germline (reference sequence). The CDR3 is 16 residues long. CDR3 sequence (DNA): TGTGCCAGCAGAATTGGACAGGGAATTTCTAACTATGGCTACACCTTC. This sequence encodes CASRIGQGISNYGYTF.

This rearrangement joins TRBV13 to TRBJ2-7; D is perhaps TRBD2 (6 bases). Germline V gives CDR1 PRHDT, CDR2 FYEKMQ (reference sequence). Trimming took 1 base from V and 6 from J, leaving 7 bases between them. The CDR3 is 12 residues long. CDR3 sequence reads: CASSLVGGEQYF. The CDR3 DNA sequence: TGTGCCAGCAGCTTAGTGGGAGGCGAGCAGTACTTC.

V gene TRBV11-3 combines with J gene TRBJ1-5; D unclear. V was pared by 4 bases and J by 2 bases, with 6 bases between. In germline, CDR1 is SGHNT, CDR2 YENEEA. This CDR3 spans 13 amino acids. CDR3 DNA: TGTGCCAGCAGCTCGAGGGGCAATCAGCCCCAGCATTTT. Its protein product is CASSSRGNQPQHF.

The chain carries TRBV5-6 and TRBJ2-5; D gene ambiguous. V shed 5 bases and J shed 2 bases, with 10 bases lying between them. This CDR3 comprises 13 residues. CDR1 and CDR2 (germline): SGHDT, YYEEEE. The CDR3 sequence is CASSKGQQETQYF. The CDR3 coding sequence is TGTGCCAGCAGTAAGGGCCAGCAAGAGACCCAGTACTTC. The full variable domain, rest sourced from reference TRBV5-6 and TRBJ2-5, is DAGVTQSPTHLIKTRGQQVTLRCSPKSGHDTVSWYQQALGQGPQFIFQYYEEEERQRGNFPDRFSGHQFPNYSSELNVNALLLGDSALYLCASSKGQQETQYFGPGTRLLVL.

This chain links TRBV11-2 with TRBJ1-1; 7 nucleotides line up with TRBD1. With V trimmed by 3 bases and J by 6 bases, 19 bases remained unmatched. Per germline, CDR1 SGHAT and CDR2 FQNNGV. CDR3 length: 18 amino acids. CDR3 sequence: CASSFRGTSFVSGAEAFF. The DNA for the CDR3 is TGTGCCAGCAGCTTCAGGGGGACGAGTTTCGTTTCTGGCGCTGAAGCTTTCTTT.

V and J are TRBV19 and TRBJ1-1; D is unclear. Trimming stripped 3 bases from V and 0 bases from J, with 8 bases between. CDR1 is LNHDA and CDR2 is SQIVND in the germline V gene (reference sequence). CDR3 length equals 14 residues. The CDR3 region has the DNA TGTGCCAGTAGTATGGGGTCCATGAACACTGAAGCTTTCTTT. It encodes CASSMGSMNTEAFF.

The rearrangement links TRBV27 to TRBJ1-2, with D perhaps matching TRBD1 (6 bases). The CDR3 consists of 14 residues. CDR1 is MNHEY, CDR2 SMNVEV, per germline (reference sequence). V lost 2 bases and J lost 2, with 9 bases in between. CDR3 nucleotide sequence: TGTGCCAGCAGTTTAAGGGGGATGAACTATGGCTACACCTTC. It is translated as CASSLRGMNYGYTF.

This chain joins TRBV19 and TRBJ1-6; the D is unclear. CDR3 length: 14 amino acids. CDR1 LNHDA and CDR2 SQIVND come from the germline V gene (reference sequence). V lost 7 bases to trimming and J lost 1 base, with 8 bases between them. In DNA form, the CDR3 reads TGTGCCAGTAAGAGGGAGTCCTATAATTCACCCCTCCACTTT. Translating gives CASKRESYNSPLHF.

This clone has only a few counts. The chain has TRBV6-4 and TRBJ2-3; D not certain. Germline values: CDR1 MRHNA, CDR2 SNTAGT. Trimming pared 0 bases from V and 2 bases from J, leaving 3 bases between. CDR3 length equals 13 residues. The CDR3 sequence is CASSDSDTDTQYF. In DNA, the CDR3 is TGTGCCAGCAGTGACTCGGACACAGATACGCAGTATTTT.

Comments on this clone: The same CDR3 arises from other DNA sequences in this sample as well. The V call is TRBV28, the J call TRBJ2-7, with TRBD1 matching over 7 bases. Trimming cost V 3 bases and J 3 bases; bases outside gene matches: 8. The germline V gene encodes CDR1 MDHEN and CDR2 SYDVKM. CDR3 length: 15 amino acids. This CDR3 is CASSLSRGTVYEQYF. DNA for the CDR3: TGTGCCAGCAGTTTGAGTCGTGGGACAGTCTACGAGCAGTACTTC.

The J gene is TRBJ1-4, the V gene TRBV11-2; a weak D match, TRBD1 (5 bases). The CDR3 runs to 15 residues. Germline-derived CDR1 and CDR2 are SGHAT and FQNNGV. With 2 bases removed from V and 8 bases from J, the gap between germline ends came to 15 bases. This chain's CDR3 is CASSLRGRLREKLFF. The CDR3 region has the DNA TGTGCCAGCAGCTTAAGGGGACGGCTGCGGGAAAAACTGTTTTTT.

This clone was detected ten times or more. This sequence joins TRBV7-9 and TRBJ1-2, with 9 bases lining up with TRBD1. Germline assignment: CDR1 SEHNR and CDR2 FQNEAQ (reference sequence). This CDR3 comprises 18 residues. Losses at the gene ends were 5 bases for V and 4 bases for J; bases not matched to a gene: 17. CDR3 loop: CASSTLKGQGELSYGYTF. CDR3 DNA: TGTGCCAGCAGCACCCTCAAGGGACAGGGAGAGTTGTCCTATGGCTACACCTTC.

This chain uses TRBV7-9 with TRBJ2-7; a weak D match, TRBD2 (5 bases). The CDR3 runs to 12 residues. Trimming stripped 1 base from V and 6 bases from J, with 7 bases between. The germline CDR1 and CDR2 sequences are SEHNR and FQNEAQ (reference sequence). The CDR3 DNA reads TGTGCCAGCAGCTTAGAGAGGGCCGAGCAGTACTTC. Protein: CASSLERAEQYF.